This T cell receptor beta chain was obtained from a study of molecular identifiers for immune sequencing clone quantification. A single record per CDR3 protein comes from TCRdb applying MiXCR to the PCR reads. The sample lists more than 300,000 distinct CDR3 sequences, about 22% seen once, with approximately 0.84% in the top ten. The V and J ends lost 5 bases and 1 base, in that order; junction bases with no gene match: 11. Germline V gives CDR1 SEHNR, CDR2 FQNEAQ (reference sequence). The CDR3 is 17 amino acids. This clonotype has at least ten counts. This chain links TRBV7-9 with TRBJ2-1; 7 bases map to TRBD1. This sequence originates from a human donor in good health. Some libraries in this study had Jurkat cell RNA spiked in. The material sequenced was naive CD8+ T cells from blood, with Jurkat cell RNA spiked in. As to subset: FACS-sorted CD8+CD4-CCR7+CD45RA+ naive T cells. In DNA, the CDR3 is TGTGCCAGCAGCCCCCCGTCCGACAGGGTATCCTACAATGAGCAGTTCTTC. Encoded protein: CASSPPSDRVSYNEQFF.